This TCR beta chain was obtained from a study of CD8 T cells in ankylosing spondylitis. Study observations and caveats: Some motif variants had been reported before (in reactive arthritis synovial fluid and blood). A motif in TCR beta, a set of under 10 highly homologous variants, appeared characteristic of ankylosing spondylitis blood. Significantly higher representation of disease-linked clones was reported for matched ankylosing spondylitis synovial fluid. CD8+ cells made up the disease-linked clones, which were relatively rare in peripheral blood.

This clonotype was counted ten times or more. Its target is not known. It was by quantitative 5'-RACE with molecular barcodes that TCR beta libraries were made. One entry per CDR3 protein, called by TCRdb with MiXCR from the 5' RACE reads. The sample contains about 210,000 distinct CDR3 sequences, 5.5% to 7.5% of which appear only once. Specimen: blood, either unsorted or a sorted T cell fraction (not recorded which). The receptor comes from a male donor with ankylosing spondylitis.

CDR3 protein: CASSPSAGGISYEQYF. The CDR3 DNA reads as TGTGCCAGCAGTCCATCAGCGGGGGGCATCTCCTACGAGCAGTACTTC. The chain links TRBV27 to TRBJ2-7; 9 nucleotides line up with TRBD2. Germline CDR1 is MNHEY and CDR2 is SMNVEV (reference sequence). The junction had 8 bases not matched to a gene; V was cut back by 5 bases and J by 0 bases. The CDR3 sequence is 16 residues long.